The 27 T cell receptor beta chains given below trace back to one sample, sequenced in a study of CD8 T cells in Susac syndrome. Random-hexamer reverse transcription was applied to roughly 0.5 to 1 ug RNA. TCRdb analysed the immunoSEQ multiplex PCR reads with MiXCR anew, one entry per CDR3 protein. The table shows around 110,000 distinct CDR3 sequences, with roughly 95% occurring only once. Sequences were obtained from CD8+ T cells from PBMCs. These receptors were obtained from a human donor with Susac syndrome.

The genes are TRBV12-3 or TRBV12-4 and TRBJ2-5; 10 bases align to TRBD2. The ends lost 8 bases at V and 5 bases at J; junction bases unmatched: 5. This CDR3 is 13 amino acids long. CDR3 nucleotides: TGTGCCAGCCGGAGCGGGGGGGCGGAGACCCAGTACTTC. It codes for CASRSGGAETQYF.

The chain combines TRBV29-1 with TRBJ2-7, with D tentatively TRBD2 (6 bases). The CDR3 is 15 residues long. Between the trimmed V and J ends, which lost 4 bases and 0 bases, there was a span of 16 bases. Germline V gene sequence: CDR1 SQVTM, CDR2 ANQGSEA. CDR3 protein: CSVVGGFLGSYEQYF. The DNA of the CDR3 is TGCAGCGTTGTTGGGGGGTTTTTGGGCTCCTACGAGCAGTACTTC.

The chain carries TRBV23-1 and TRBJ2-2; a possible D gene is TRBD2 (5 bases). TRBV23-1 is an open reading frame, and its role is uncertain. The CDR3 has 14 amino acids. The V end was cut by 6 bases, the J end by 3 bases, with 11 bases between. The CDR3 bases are TGCGCCAGCAGACCCCTGCGGGACACCGGGGAGCTGTTTTTT. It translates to CASRPLRDTGELFF.

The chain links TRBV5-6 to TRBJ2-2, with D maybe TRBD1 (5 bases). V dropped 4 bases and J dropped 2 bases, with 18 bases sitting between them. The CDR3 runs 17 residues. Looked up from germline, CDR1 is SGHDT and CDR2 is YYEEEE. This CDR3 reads CASSLSGLDINTGELFF. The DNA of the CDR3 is TGTGCCAGCAGCCTGAGTGGGTTGGACATTAACACCGGGGAGCTGTTTTTT.

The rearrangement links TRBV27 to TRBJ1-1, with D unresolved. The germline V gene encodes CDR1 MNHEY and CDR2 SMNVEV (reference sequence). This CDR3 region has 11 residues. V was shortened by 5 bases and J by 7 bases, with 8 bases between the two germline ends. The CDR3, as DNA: TGTGCCAGCAGTACTCCGGTTGAAGCTTTCTTT. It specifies CASSTPVEAFF.

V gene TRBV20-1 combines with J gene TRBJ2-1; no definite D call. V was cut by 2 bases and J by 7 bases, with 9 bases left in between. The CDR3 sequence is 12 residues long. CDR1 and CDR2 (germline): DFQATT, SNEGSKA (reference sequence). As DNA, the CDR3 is TGCAGTGCTAGACCCGACCGGAATGAGCAGTTCTTC. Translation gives CSARPDRNEQFF.

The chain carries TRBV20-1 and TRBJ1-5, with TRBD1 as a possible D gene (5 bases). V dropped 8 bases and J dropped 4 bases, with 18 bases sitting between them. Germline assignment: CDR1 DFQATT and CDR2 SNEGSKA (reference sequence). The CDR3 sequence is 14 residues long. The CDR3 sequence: CSPPGWGRNQPQHF. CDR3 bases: TGCAGTCCACCTGGCTGGGGGAGGAATCAGCCCCAGCATTTT.

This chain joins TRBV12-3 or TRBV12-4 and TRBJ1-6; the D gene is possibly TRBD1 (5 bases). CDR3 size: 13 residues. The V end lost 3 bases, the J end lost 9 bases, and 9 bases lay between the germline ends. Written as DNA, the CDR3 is TGTGCCAGCAGTTTCAGGGTCGGTTCACCCCTCCACTTT. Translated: CASSFRVGSPLHF.

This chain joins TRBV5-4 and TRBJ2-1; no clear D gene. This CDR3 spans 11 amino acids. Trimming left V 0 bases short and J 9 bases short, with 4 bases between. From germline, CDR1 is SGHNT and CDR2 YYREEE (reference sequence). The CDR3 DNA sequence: TGTGCCAGCAGCTTGGAAGGTGAGCAGTTCTTC. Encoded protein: CASSLEGEQFF.

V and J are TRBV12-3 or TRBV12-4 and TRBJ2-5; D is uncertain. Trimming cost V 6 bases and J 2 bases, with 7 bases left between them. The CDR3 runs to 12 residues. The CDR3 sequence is CASRNIQETQYF. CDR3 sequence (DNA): TGTGCCAGCAGAAACATTCAAGAGACCCAGTACTTC.

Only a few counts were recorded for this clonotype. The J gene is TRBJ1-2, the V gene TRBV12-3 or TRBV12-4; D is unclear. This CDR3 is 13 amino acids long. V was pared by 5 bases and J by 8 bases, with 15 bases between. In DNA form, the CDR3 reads TGTGCCAGCAGTCCTGGCCCCGGCGGGGGCTACACCTTC. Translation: CASSPGPGGGYTF.

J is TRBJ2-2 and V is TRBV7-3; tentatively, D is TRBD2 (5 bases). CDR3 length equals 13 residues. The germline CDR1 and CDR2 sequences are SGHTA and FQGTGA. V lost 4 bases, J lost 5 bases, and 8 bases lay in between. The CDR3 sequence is CASSSGGTGELFF. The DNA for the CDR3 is TGTGCCAGCAGCTCCGGCGGGACCGGGGAGCTGTTTTTT.

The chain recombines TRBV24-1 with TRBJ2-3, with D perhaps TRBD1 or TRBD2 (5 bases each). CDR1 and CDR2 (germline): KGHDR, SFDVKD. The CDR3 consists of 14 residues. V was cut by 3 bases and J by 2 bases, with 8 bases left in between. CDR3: CATSDPGTTDTQYF. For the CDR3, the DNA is TGTGCCACCAGTGATCCAGGGACCACAGATACGCAGTATTTT.

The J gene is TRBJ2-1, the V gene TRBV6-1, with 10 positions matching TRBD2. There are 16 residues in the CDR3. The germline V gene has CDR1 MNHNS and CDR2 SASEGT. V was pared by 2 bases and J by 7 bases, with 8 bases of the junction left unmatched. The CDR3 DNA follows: TGTGCCAGCAGTGAATGGCTAGCGGGGGCCGTGAATGAGCAGTTCTTC. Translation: CASSEWLAGAVNEQFF.

The CDR3 spells CASSLPFTGELFF. CDR3 nucleotide sequence: TGTGCCAGCAGTTTACCTTTCACCGGGGAGCTGTTTTTT. The J gene is TRBJ2-2, the V gene TRBV6-6; unclear D gene. The CDR3 length is 13 residues. Looked up from germline, CDR1 is MNHNY and CDR2 is SVGAGI (reference sequence). V lost 4 bases, J lost 4 bases, and 7 bases lay in between.

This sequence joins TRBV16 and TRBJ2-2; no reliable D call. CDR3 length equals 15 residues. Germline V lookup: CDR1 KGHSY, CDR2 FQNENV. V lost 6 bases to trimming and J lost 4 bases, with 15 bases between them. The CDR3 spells CASSQTAVGTGELFF. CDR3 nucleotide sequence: TGTGCCAGCAGTCAAACGGCAGTCGGCACCGGGGAGCTGTTTTTT.

CDR3 amino acids: CASSSLVTDSSPYNEQFF. The CDR3 nucleotides are TGTGCCAGCAGCTCCTTGGTAACGGACTCCTCCCCATACAATGAGCAGTTCTTC. The chain uses TRBV5-4 and TRBJ2-1, with D perhaps TRBD2 (5 bases). Germline CDR1 SGHNT, CDR2 YYREEE (reference sequence). V was pared by 3 bases and J by 4 bases, with 23 bases between. The CDR3 spans 18 residues.

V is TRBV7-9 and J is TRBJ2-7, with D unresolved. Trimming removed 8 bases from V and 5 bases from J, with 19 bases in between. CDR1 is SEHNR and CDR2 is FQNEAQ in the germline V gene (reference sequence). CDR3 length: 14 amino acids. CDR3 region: CASSPPAPRDEQYF. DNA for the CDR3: TGTGCCAGCTCTCCCCCAGCCCCGCGCGACGAGCAGTACTTC.

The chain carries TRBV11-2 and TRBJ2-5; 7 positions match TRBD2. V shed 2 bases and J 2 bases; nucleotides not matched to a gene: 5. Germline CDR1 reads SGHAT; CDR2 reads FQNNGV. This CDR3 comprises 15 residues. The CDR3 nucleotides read TGTGCCAGCAGCTTATATCTAGCGGAACAAGAGACCCAGTACTTC. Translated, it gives CASSLYLAEQETQYF. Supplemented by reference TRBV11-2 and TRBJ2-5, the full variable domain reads EAGVAQSPRYKIIEKRQSVAFWCNPISGHATLYWYQQILGQGPKLLIQFQNNGVVDDSQLPKDRFSAERLKGVDSTLKIQPAKLEDSAVYLCASSLYLAEQETQYFGPGTRLLVL.

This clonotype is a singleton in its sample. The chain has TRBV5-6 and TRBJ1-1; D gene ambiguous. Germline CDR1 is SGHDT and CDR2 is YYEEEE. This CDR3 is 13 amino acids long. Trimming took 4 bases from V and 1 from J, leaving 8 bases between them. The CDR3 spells CASSARENTEAFF. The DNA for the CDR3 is TGTGCCAGCAGCGCCAGAGAGAACACTGAAGCTTTCTTT.

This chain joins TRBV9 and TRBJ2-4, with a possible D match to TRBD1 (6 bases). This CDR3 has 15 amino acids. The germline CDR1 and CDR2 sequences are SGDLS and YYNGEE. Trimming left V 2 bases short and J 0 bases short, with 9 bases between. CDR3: CASSVRGLAKNIQYF. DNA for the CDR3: TGTGCCAGCAGCGTCAGGGGCTTAGCCAAAAACATTCAGTACTTC.

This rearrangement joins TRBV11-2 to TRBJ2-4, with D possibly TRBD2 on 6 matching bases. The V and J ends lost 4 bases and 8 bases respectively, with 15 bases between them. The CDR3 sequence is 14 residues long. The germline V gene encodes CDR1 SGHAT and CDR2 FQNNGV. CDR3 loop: CASSSPGLSDIQYF. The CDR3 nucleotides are TGTGCCAGCAGCTCCCCGGGACTTTCTGACATTCAGTACTTC.

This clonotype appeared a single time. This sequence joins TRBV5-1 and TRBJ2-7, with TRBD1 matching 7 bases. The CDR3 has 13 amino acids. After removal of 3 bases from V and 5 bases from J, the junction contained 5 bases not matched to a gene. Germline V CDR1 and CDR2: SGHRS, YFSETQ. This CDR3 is CASSSGTDHEQYF. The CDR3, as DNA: TGCGCCAGCAGCTCCGGGACAGACCACGAGCAGTACTTC.

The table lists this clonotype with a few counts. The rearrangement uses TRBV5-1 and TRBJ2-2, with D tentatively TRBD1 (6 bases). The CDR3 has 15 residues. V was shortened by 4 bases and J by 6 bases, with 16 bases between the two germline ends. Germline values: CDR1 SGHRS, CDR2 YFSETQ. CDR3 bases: TGCGCCAGCAGCAGGCCAGGGGAAGTTGCCGGGGAGCTGTTTTTT. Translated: CASSRPGEVAGELFF.

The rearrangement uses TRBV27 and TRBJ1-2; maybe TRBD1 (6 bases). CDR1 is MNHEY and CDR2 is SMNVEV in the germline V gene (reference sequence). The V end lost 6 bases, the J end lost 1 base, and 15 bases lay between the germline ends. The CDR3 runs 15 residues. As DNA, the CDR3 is TGTGCCAGCAGCGGACAGAGCGGTAATAACTATGGCTACACCTTC. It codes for CASSGQSGNNYGYTF.

The CDR3: CSAWGAGEETQYF. The CDR3 DNA reads TGCAGCGCCTGGGGAGCGGGGGAGGAGACCCAGTACTTC. V and J are TRBV29-1 and TRBJ2-5, with 8 bases matching TRBD2. The CDR3 sequence is 13 residues long. With V trimmed by 7 bases and J by 5 bases, 9 bases remained unmatched. The V gene's germline CDR1 is SQVTM and CDR2 ANQGSEA.

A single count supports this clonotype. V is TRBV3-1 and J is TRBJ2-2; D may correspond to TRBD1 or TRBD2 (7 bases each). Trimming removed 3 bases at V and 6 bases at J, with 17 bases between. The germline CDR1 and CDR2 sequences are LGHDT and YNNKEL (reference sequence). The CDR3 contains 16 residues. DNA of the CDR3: TGTGCCAGCAGCCACCCCAGGGGGAGGGTGGCCGGGGAGCTGTTTTTT. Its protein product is CASSHPRGRVAGELFF.